This record covers a single T cell receptor (beta chain). This record belongs to a study of OX40 agonist ivuxolimab in advanced cancers. Some clones are missing from TCRdb's copy, which holds only in-frame ones; the method was immunoSEQ multiplex PCR. The sample carries approximately 30,000 clones, approximately 89% recorded once. The germline gives CDR1 SGHNT, CDR2 YYREEE (reference sequence). This CDR3 has 14 residues. V shed 2 bases, J shed 3 bases, and the junction held 5 bases outside the gene matches. This sequence was found in an adult with an advanced solid tumor such as melanoma, head and neck, liver or kidney cancer. The chain is built from TRBV5-4 and TRBJ2-7, with 7 bases fitting TRBD1. The material was CD4+ or CD8+ T cells sorted from blood, obtained in a trial of the OX40 agonist ivuxolimab. The CDR3 nucleotides read TGTGCCAGCAGCTTCCGGGACAGCTACTACGAGCAGTACTTC. It specifies CASSFRDSYYEQYF.